One sample yielded the 5 T cell receptor beta chains listed below, sequenced in a study of shared clonotypes between healthy human individuals. Positively selected for CCR7, the CD45RO-negative cells used as naive CD8 cells excluded terminally differentiated effector memory CD45RA+ cells. Profiled with immunoSEQ multiplex PCR; TCRdb holds only in-frame clones, not every one. Of more than 600,000 clones in the sample, roughly 94% were seen once. The source material was naive CD8+ T cells sorted from blood. The receptors shown here come from a man aged 25-45 years in good health.

This clone was detected only once. The chain has TRBV11-2 and TRBJ1-4; 12 nucleotides align to TRBD1. V lost 5 bases, J lost 4 bases, and 8 bases stayed unmatched. The CDR3 is 17 amino acids. CDR1 SGHAT and CDR2 FQNNGV come from the germline V gene. CDR3 bases: TGTGCCAGCAGCGGCTGGGGACAGGGGGCCAATAATGAAAAACTGTTTTTT. This translates into CASSGWGQGANNEKLFF.

In DNA form, the CDR3 reads TGTGCCAGCAGACCACACCCTCCCGACGGGGTCACAGATACGCAGTATTTT. Amino acid sequence: CASRPHPPDGVTDTQYF. This chain connects TRBV28 to TRBJ2-3; tentatively, D is TRBD2 (5 bases). The CDR3 length is 17 residues. The ends were cut back, 6 bases at V and 2 bases at J, with 21 bases in the middle. Germline-derived CDR1 and CDR2 are MDHEN and SYDVKM.

V is TRBV4-2 and J is TRBJ2-7; D call uncertain. The CDR3 covers 15 residues. The V end was cut by 3 bases, the J end by 0 bases, with 12 bases between. In germline, CDR1 is LGHNA, CDR2 YNFKEQ. CDR3 coding DNA: TGTGCCAGCAGCCATCATTGGGAAAGCTCCTACGAGCAGTACTTC. It encodes CASSHHWESSYEQYF.

V is TRBV7-9 and J is TRBJ2-1, with 10 nucleotides matching TRBD1. V dropped 7 bases and J dropped 7; count of bases not matched to a gene: 13. Germline V gene sequence: CDR1 SEHNR, CDR2 FQNEAQ (reference sequence). This CDR3 has 16 amino acids. CDR3 sequence (DNA): TGTGCCAGCAACCCCCTCGGGACAGGGGTCTGGAATGAGCAGTTCTTC. It is translated as CASNPLGTGVWNEQFF.

The chain employs TRBV11-2 and TRBJ1-1; D remains unclear. The V and J ends lost 1 base and 1 base respectively, with 7 bases between them. CDR1 is SGHAT and CDR2 is FQNNGV in the germline V gene. The CDR3 length is 14 residues. The CDR3 region is CASSLVSGNTEAFF. CDR3 coding DNA: TGTGCCAGCAGCTTAGTTTCGGGGAACACTGAAGCTTTCTTT.